The 32 T cell receptor beta chains listed next were all sequenced from one sample in a study of PD-L1 blockade in urothelial cancer. Sequenced by immunoSEQ multiplex PCR; TCRdb stores in-frame clones only, minus some. The table records 45,000 to 50,000 clones, roughly 88% of them present only once. Here the sequenced sample was PBMCs, taken around atezolizumab (anti-PD-L1) treatment. The receptor set was obtained from an elderly man with urothelial cancer.

The CDR3 loop reads CASSFVDGAGGGTQYF. The CDR3 nucleotides read TGTGCCAGCAGCTTCGTCGACGGAGCGGGAGGAGGCACGCAGTATTTT. This sequence joins TRBV11-2 and TRBJ2-3; 9 nucleotides align to TRBD2. Losses at the gene ends were 3 bases for V and 9 bases for J; bases not matched to a gene: 13. The CDR3 runs 16 residues. The V gene's germline CDR1 is SGHAT and CDR2 FQNNGV.

This sequence joins TRBV7-6 and TRBJ2-1; 7 bases are shared with TRBD2. The germline V gene has CDR1 SGHVS and CDR2 FNYEAQ. With 5 bases clipped from V and 1 base from J, the junction kept 5 bases outside the gene matches. There are 15 residues in the CDR3. Here the CDR3 reads CASSTTSESYNEQFF. For the CDR3, the DNA is TGTGCCAGCAGCACAACTAGCGAGTCCTACAATGAGCAGTTCTTC.

Comment on this clone: One junction end disagrees with the germline gene, perhaps due to a read error. The chain couples TRBV18 to TRBJ2-7, with TRBD1 matching 10 bases. The CDR3 has 11 amino acids. Germline loops: CDR1 KGHSH, CDR2 LQKENI. The CDR3 DNA is TGTGCCAGCTCCCGTGGACAGGGGGGGATCTTC. It is translated as CASSRGQGGIF.

This rearrangement joins TRBV7-9 to TRBJ2-5, with 10 positions matching TRBD2. The CDR3 totals 13 residues. The V gene end was trimmed by 4 bases and the J gene end by 5 bases; junction bases not matched to a gene: 1. The germline V gene has CDR1 SEHNR and CDR2 FQNEAQ (reference sequence). CDR3 sequence: CASSSGLAETQYF. The CDR3 DNA sequence: TGTGCCAGCAGCTCGGGACTAGCGGAGACCCAGTACTTC.

The V gene is TRBV9, the J gene TRBJ2-7; TRBD2 might be the D (6 bases). CDR3 length: 15 residues. V gave up 4 bases and J gave up 1 base, with 15 bases separating them. Germline V gene data show CDR1 as SGDLS and CDR2 as YYNGEE. The DNA of the CDR3 is TGTGCCAGCAGCCCGGGACTTTTTGATTCCTACGAGCAGTACTTC. Translating gives CASSPGLFDSYEQYF.

The CDR3 nucleotides read TGTGCCAGCGTTCTGTCCGGGATGGAGACCCAGTACTTC. As protein: CASVLSGMETQYF. This sequence joins TRBV6-1 and TRBJ2-5; the D gene is possibly TRBD2 (5 bases). V dropped 8 bases and J dropped 5 bases, with 15 bases sitting between them. Per the germline V gene, CDR1 is MNHNS and CDR2 is SASEGT. The CDR3 has 13 residues.

J is TRBJ1-5 and V is TRBV2, with a weak D call TRBD1 (5 bases). CDR1 SNHLY and CDR2 FYNNEI come from the germline V gene. The germline V and J ends were trimmed by 6 bases and 4 bases, with 16 bases remaining between them. The CDR3 is 15 amino acids. The CDR3 protein is CASSGQGRDNQPQHF. The CDR3 DNA reads TGTGCCAGCAGCGGACAAGGCAGGGATAATCAGCCCCAGCATTTT.

This clone was recorded a few times. V gene TRBV27 combines with J gene TRBJ2-7; 10 bases line up with TRBD1. In germline, CDR1 is MNHEY, CDR2 SMNVEV (reference sequence). CDR3 length: 15 residues. V shed 2 bases and J 5 bases; nucleotides not matched to a gene: 6. The CDR3 region is CASSLAGQGFDEQYF. CDR3 nucleotide sequence: TGTGCCAGCAGTTTAGCGGGACAGGGGTTCGACGAGCAGTACTTC.

This chain uses TRBV5-1 with TRBJ1-1; maybe TRBD1 (6 bases). Germline CDR1 is SGHRS and CDR2 is YFSETQ. Trimming cost V 2 bases and J 10 bases, with 18 bases left between them. The CDR3 contains 14 residues. This CDR3 is CASSFDQGTRLAFF. The DNA for the CDR3 is TGCGCCAGCAGCTTTGACCAGGGGACGAGGCTAGCTTTCTTT.

This chain links TRBV27 with TRBJ1-1; D not resolved. V was clipped by 3 bases and J by 4 bases, with 9 bases between them. The CDR3 is 13 residues long. CDR1 and CDR2 from the germline V gene are MNHEY and SMNVEV (reference sequence). The CDR3 nucleotides are TGTGCCAGCAGTTTCGAGGAGGCCACTGAAGCTTTCTTT. This translates into CASSFEEATEAFF.

The chain carries TRBV5-1 and TRBJ2-2; 7 bases map to TRBD1. V dropped 5 bases and J dropped 3; count of bases not matched to a gene: 4. Germline CDR1 SGHRS, CDR2 YFSETQ. This CDR3 contains 14 residues. CDR3 coding DNA: TGCGCCAGCAGTCCCGGGACAGACACCGGGGAGCTGTTTTTT. Protein: CASSPGTDTGELFF.

The rearrangement joins TRBV18 to TRBJ2-1; TRBD2 agrees at 8 bases. Trimming took 3 bases from V and 7 from J; bases not matched to a gene: 8. CDR3 size: 15 residues. The germline gives CDR1 KGHSH, CDR2 LQKENI. CDR3 sequence reads: CASSPAGGSGNEQFF. As DNA, the CDR3 is TGTGCCAGCTCACCCGCGGGAGGTAGTGGGAATGAGCAGTTCTTC.

The chain is built from TRBV19 and TRBJ2-1; 12 bases map to TRBD2. This CDR3 is built from 15 residues. The J segment lost 7 bases and the V segment lost 0 bases, leaving 1 base of the junction unmatched. Per germline, CDR1 LNHDA and CDR2 SQIVND (reference sequence). CDR3 DNA sequence: TGTGCCAGTAGTATAGAGGGGACTAGCGGGAATGAGCAGTTCTTC. It translates to CASSIEGTSGNEQFF.

The chain is built from TRBV5-8 and TRBJ2-5; 7 bases agree with TRBD1. The CDR3 spans 14 residues. After removal of 4 bases from V and 3 bases from J, the junction contained 6 bases not matched to a gene. CDR1 and CDR2 (germline): SGHTS, YDEGEE. The CDR3 loop is CASSPTGVEETQYF. The CDR3 DNA reads as TGTGCCAGCAGCCCAACAGGGGTGGAAGAGACCCAGTACTTC.

The V gene is TRBV6-5, the J gene TRBJ2-1, with TRBD2 matching 9 bases. The V segment lost 2 bases and the J segment 5 bases; nucleotides outside the gene matches: 4. The CDR3 loop spans 15 amino acids. CDR1 is MNHEY, CDR2 SVGAGI, per germline. CDR3 sequence (DNA): TGTGCCAGCAGTTACGGCGGGACTAGCAACAATGAGCAGTTCTTC. It is translated as CASSYGGTSNNEQFF.

This clone has just a few counts. This chain links TRBV5-1 with TRBJ2-5; the match to TRBD2 covers 13 bases. Germline lookup yields CDR1 SGHRS and CDR2 YFSETQ. The J segment lost 4 bases and the V segment lost 0 bases, leaving 3 bases of the junction unmatched. The length of the CDR3 is 16 residues. CDR3 protein: CASSLELAGGVETQYF. As DNA, the CDR3 is TGCGCCAGCAGCTTGGAACTAGCGGGAGGGGTAGAGACCCAGTACTTC.

The rearrangement links TRBV4-1 to TRBJ1-2; D unresolved. The V end lost 1 base, the J end lost 7 bases, and 10 bases lay between the germline ends. Germline V gene lookup returns CDR1 MGHRA and CDR2 YSYEKL. The CDR3 is made up of 13 amino acids. The CDR3 DNA sequence: TGCGCCAGCAGCCAAGGGAGTTTAACTGGCTACACCTTC. This gives the protein CASSQGSLTGYTF.

The gene calls are TRBV5-1 and TRBJ1-5, with 7 bases fitting TRBD1. V lost 0 bases, J lost 7 bases, and 4 bases stayed unmatched. CDR3 length equals 14 residues. CDR1 and CDR2 (germline): SGHRS, YFSETQ. The CDR3 here is CASSLGQGEQPQHF. DNA of the CDR3: TGCGCCAGCAGCTTGGGACAGGGCGAACAGCCCCAGCATTTT.

CDR3 DNA: TGTGCCAGTCGCCGACAGGGAGGCACCGGGGAGCTGTTTTTT. It translates to CASRRQGGTGELFF. The chain couples TRBV6-4 to TRBJ2-2, with a weak D call TRBD1 (7 bases). Germline assignment: CDR1 MRHNA and CDR2 SNTAGT. V lost 9 bases, J lost 4 bases, and 15 bases lay in between. The CDR3 is made up of 14 amino acids.

The rearrangement joins TRBV6-5 to TRBJ2-7; TRBD1 agrees at 7 bases. With 7 bases clipped from V and 8 bases from J, the junction kept 5 bases outside the gene matches. Germline lookup yields CDR1 MNHEY and CDR2 SVGAGI. This CDR3 spans 11 amino acids. CDR3 bases: TGTGCCAGCACAGGACAGGATAAGCAGTACTTC. As protein: CASTGQDKQYF.

The chain joins TRBV7-2 to TRBJ1-1, with 8 bases lining up with TRBD1. The CDR3 has 14 residues. V shed 4 bases and J 5 bases; nucleotides not matched to a gene: 6. Germline assignment: CDR1 SGHTA and CDR2 FQGNSA. The CDR3 nucleotides are TGTGCCAGCAGCTCTTCAGGGGGCCATACTGAAGCTTTCTTT. It codes for CASSSSGGHTEAFF.

The V gene is TRBV27, the J gene TRBJ2-3, with TRBD2 identical over 11 bases. Germline V gives CDR1 MNHEY, CDR2 SMNVEV (reference sequence). V lost 7 bases, J lost 2 bases, and 2 bases stayed unmatched. This CDR3 comprises 14 residues. The CDR3 spells CASKGLAATDTQYF. The CDR3 DNA sequence: TGTGCCAGCAAGGGACTAGCGGCCACAGATACGCAGTATTTT.

The gene calls are TRBV7-2 and TRBJ2-2; D may be TRBD2 (6 bases). V was trimmed by 3 bases and J by 6 bases, leaving 14 bases between them. Germline CDR1 SGHTA, CDR2 FQGNSA. This CDR3 has 15 amino acids. CDR3 nucleotides: TGTGCCAGCAGCTTCCGGGGGATTTCTGCCGGGGAGCTGTTTTTT. Translation: CASSFRGISAGELFF.

The V and J genes are TRBV11-3 and TRBJ2-1; no firm D call. Trimming left V 2 bases short and J 7 bases short, with 9 bases between. CDR3 length: 13 amino acids. Germline-derived CDR1 and CDR2 are SGHNT and YENEEA. The CDR3 region is CASSLLTSNEQFF. CDR3 nucleotide sequence: TGTGCCAGCAGCTTACTCACTTCTAATGAGCAGTTCTTC.

This chain joins TRBV11-2 and TRBJ2-7; no firm D call. CDR3 length: 12 residues. V was clipped by 2 bases and J by 3 bases, with 5 bases between them. CDR1 and CDR2 (germline): SGHAT, FQNNGV. The CDR3 here is CASSLNSYEQYF. For the CDR3, the DNA is TGTGCCAGCAGCTTAAACAGCTACGAGCAGTACTTC.

V gene TRBV7-9 combines with J gene TRBJ1-1, with 7 bases that match TRBD1. Germline values: CDR1 SEHNR, CDR2 FQNEAQ (reference sequence). Trimming removed 5 bases from V and 2 bases from J; junction bases left unmatched: 8. This CDR3 spans 15 amino acids. The DNA of the CDR3 is TGTGCCAGCAGCCGACAGGGACAGACTAACACTGAAGCTTTCTTT. Translation gives CASSRQGQTNTEAFF. The full variable domain, with the rest looked up from reference TRBV7-9 and TRBJ1-1, is DTGVSQNPRHKITKRGQNVTFRCDPISEHNRLYWYRQTLGQGPEFLTYFQNEAQLEKSRLLSDRFSAERPKGSFSTLEIQRTEQGDSAMYLCASSRQGQTNTEAFFGQGTRLTVV.

The chain couples TRBV6-6 to TRBJ2-7; TRBD2 agrees at 8 bases. Trimming cost V 6 bases and J 3 bases; bases outside gene matches: 10. The CDR3 loop spans 15 amino acids. The germline V gene has CDR1 MNHNY and CDR2 SVGAGI (reference sequence). CDR3 nucleotide sequence: TGTGCCAGCAGGCTCACTAGCGGCTTCCACTACGAGCAGTACTTC. Translation gives CASRLTSGFHYEQYF.

The J gene is TRBJ2-7, the V gene TRBV11-2; D remains unclear. Per the germline V gene, CDR1 is SGHAT and CDR2 is FQNNGV. The CDR3 totals 15 residues. With 1 base removed from V and 7 bases from J, the gap between germline ends came to 17 bases. CDR3 sequence: CASSLASEGRHEQYF. DNA for the CDR3: TGTGCCAGCAGCTTAGCCTCTGAAGGCAGGCATGAGCAGTACTTC.

The V call is TRBV5-1, the J call TRBJ1-1; 8 bases fit TRBD1. Trimming at V came to 3 bases and at J to 6 bases, leaving 10 bases not matched to a gene. The germline V gene encodes CDR1 SGHRS and CDR2 YFSETQ. The CDR3 sequence is 15 residues long. CDR3 sequence reads: CASSSRGQVIAEAFF. CDR3 nucleotides: TGCGCCAGCAGCTCCAGGGGACAGGTTATCGCTGAAGCTTTCTTT.

The rearrangement joins TRBV5-1 to TRBJ2-3, with 8 bases identical to TRBD1. The CDR3 has 16 residues. Germline assignment: CDR1 SGHRS and CDR2 YFSETQ. With 2 bases clipped from V and 3 bases from J, the junction kept 8 bases outside the gene matches. CDR3 amino acids: CASSFLGQGQTDTQYF. Written as DNA, the CDR3 is TGCGCCAGCAGCTTCCTCGGACAGGGCCAAACAGATACGCAGTATTTT.

The rearrangement joins TRBV18 to TRBJ2-1; 7 bases match TRBD2. V trimming: 6 bases; J trimming: 0 bases; junction bases outside the gene matches: 5. Per the germline V gene, CDR1 is KGHSH and CDR2 is LQKENI. CDR3 size: 15 residues. The CDR3 loop reads CASSSAGTSYNEQFF. For the CDR3, the DNA is TGTGCCAGCTCGTCAGCGGGAACCTCCTACAATGAGCAGTTCTTC.

The chain joins TRBV19 to TRBJ1-4; D remains ambiguous. V was shortened by 2 bases and J by 0 bases, with 7 bases between the two germline ends. The CDR3 has 15 residues. Germline loops: CDR1 LNHDA, CDR2 SQIVND (reference sequence). CDR3 amino acids: CASSIRVATNEKLFF. The CDR3 DNA follows: TGTGCCAGTAGTATACGAGTTGCAACTAATGAAAAACTGTTTTTT. Filled out from reference TRBV19 and TRBJ1-4, the complete variable domain reads DGGITQSPKYLFRKEGQNVTLSCEQNLNHDAMYWYRQDPGQGLRLIYYSQIVNDFQKGDIAEGYSVSREKKESFPLTVTSAQKNPTAFYLCASSIRVATNEKLFFGSGTQLSVL.